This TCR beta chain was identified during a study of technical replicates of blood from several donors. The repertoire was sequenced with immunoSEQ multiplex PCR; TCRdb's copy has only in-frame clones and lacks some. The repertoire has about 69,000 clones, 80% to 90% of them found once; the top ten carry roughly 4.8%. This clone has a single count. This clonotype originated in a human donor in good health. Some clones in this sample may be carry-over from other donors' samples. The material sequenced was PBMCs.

DNA of the CDR3: TGTGCCAGCAGCTTAGCCCAAGTGGGACTAGCGGGAGGAACCCAGTACTTC. This encodes CASSLAQVGLAGGTQYF. The chain uses TRBV7-2 and TRBJ2-5; 15 nucleotides line up with TRBD2. The ends lost 0 bases at V and 8 bases at J; junction bases unmatched: 7. Germline CDR1 reads SGHTA; CDR2 reads FQGNSA. The length of the CDR3 is 17 residues.